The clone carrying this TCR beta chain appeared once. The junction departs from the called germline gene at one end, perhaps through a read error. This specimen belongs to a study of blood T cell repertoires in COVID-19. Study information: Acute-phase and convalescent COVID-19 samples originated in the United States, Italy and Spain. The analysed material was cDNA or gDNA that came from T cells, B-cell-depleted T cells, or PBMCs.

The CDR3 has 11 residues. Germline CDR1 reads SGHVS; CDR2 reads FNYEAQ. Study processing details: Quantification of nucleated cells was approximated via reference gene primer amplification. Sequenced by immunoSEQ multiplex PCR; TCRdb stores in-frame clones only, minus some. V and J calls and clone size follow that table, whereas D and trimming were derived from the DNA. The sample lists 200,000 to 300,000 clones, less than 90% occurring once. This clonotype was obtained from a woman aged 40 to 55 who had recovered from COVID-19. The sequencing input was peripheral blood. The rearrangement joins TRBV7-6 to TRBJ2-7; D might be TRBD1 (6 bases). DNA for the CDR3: TGTGCCAGCAGCTTAGAGACAGGAAGGGCCTTC. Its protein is CASSLETGRAF.